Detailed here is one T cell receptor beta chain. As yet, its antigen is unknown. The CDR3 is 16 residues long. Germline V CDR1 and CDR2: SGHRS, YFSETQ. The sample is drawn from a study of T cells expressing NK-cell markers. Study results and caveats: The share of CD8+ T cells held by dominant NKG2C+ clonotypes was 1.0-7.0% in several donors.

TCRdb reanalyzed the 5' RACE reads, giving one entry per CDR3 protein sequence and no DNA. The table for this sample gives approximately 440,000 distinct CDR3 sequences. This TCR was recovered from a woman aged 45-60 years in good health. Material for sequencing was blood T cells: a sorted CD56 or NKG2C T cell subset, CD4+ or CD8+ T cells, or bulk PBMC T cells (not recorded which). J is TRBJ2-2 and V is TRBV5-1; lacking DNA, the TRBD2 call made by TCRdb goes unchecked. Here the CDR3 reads CASSLDLAGGTGELFF.